These 22 T cell receptor beta chains originate from one sample sequenced in a study of identical twins. A single record per CDR3 protein comes from TCRdb applying MiXCR to the 5' RACE reads. This table holds about 190,000 distinct CDR3 sequences, approximately 16% found once. The same sample was also studied in work on T cells expressing NK-cell markers.

Input material: CD8+ T cells sorted from blood. These receptors were taken from a young woman in good health.

This clonotype was detected only a few times. The chain combines TRBV10-3 with TRBJ2-7; 10 bases fit TRBD2. CDR1 and CDR2 from the germline V gene are ENHRY and SYGVKD. The CDR3 spans 15 residues. Trimming took 6 bases from V and 2 from J; bases not matched to a gene: 7. CDR3 sequence: CAIRSTSGATYEQYF. The CDR3 nucleotides read TGTGCCATCAGGTCAACTAGCGGGGCAACCTACGAGCAGTACTTC.

The chain joins TRBV29-1 to TRBJ2-7, with 7 bases identical to TRBD1. Germline CDR1 reads SQVTM; CDR2 reads ANQGSEA. The CDR3 is 13 residues long. The trim removed 5 bases at V and 5 bases at J, leaving 9 bases unmatched. CDR3 loop: CSVLSWDRNEQYF. The CDR3 DNA is TGCAGCGTTTTGAGCTGGGACAGAAACGAGCAGTACTTC.

The chain uses TRBV4-3 and TRBJ2-1; the D is unclear. Trimming left V 1 base short and J 5 bases short, with 12 bases between. The germline V gene has CDR1 LGHNA and CDR2 YSLEER. The CDR3 loop spans 15 amino acids. The CDR3 DNA sequence: TGCGCCAGCAGCCAAGGATTTCGAGTGGACAATGAGCAGTTCTTC. Translating gives CASSQGFRVDNEQFF.

V and J are TRBV6-2 or TRBV6-3 and TRBJ2-1; 7 bases map to TRBD2. This CDR3 spans 15 amino acids. The germline V gene has CDR1 MNHEY and CDR2 SVGEGT. V lost 6 bases to trimming and J lost 9 bases; unmatched junction nucleotides: 14. CDR3 in DNA: TGTGCCAGCAGCCCCCCGTTGGCGGGAGAACGTGAGCAGTTCTTC. Translated, it gives CASSPPLAGEREQFF.

Only a few counts were recorded for this clonotype. The V and J genes are TRBV12-3 or TRBV12-4 and TRBJ1-1, with a possible D match to TRBD1 (6 bases). The CDR3 extends over 15 amino acids. Trimming left V 4 bases short and J 5 bases short, with 17 bases between. CDR3: CASSWDTTSLTEAFF. DNA of the CDR3: TGTGCCAGCAGTTGGGACACTACCTCTCTAACTGAAGCTTTCTTT.

This clonotype has a handful of counts. The gene calls are TRBV12-3 or TRBV12-4 and TRBJ2-3, with D possibly being TRBD2 (6 bases). V was clipped by 3 bases and J by 2 bases, with 15 bases between them. The length of the CDR3 is 16 residues. The DNA of the CDR3 is TGTGCCAGCAGTTTCCCTAGCGTGGGACCCACAGATACGCAGTATTTT. It encodes CASSFPSVGPTDTQYF.

The chain carries TRBV6-1 and TRBJ2-7, with 8 bases that match TRBD2. The V segment lost 8 bases and the J segment 2 bases; nucleotides outside the gene matches: 11. The germline V gene encodes CDR1 MNHNS and CDR2 SASEGT. The CDR3 consists of 15 residues. The CDR3 reads CASRGLSGGTYEQYF. DNA for the CDR3: TGTGCCAGCCGGGGTTTGAGCGGGGGAACCTACGAGCAGTACTTC.

This clonotype was recorded a few times. The rearrangement uses TRBV4-3 and TRBJ2-2, with D perhaps TRBD1 (5 bases). V was pared by 0 bases and J by 4 bases, with 6 bases between. The CDR3 is made up of 14 amino acids. Germline V gene data show CDR1 as LGHNA and CDR2 as YSLEER. CDR3 DNA: TGCGCCAGCAGCCAAGAAGGGGTCACCGGGGAGCTGTTTTTT. Translated, it gives CASSQEGVTGELFF.

This clonotype showed up many times. The rearrangement links TRBV13 to TRBJ1-4; 12 bases align to TRBD1. This CDR3 is 14 amino acids long. V was clipped by 4 bases and J by 8 bases; unmatched bases: 2. The germline gives CDR1 PRHDT, CDR2 FYEKMQ (reference sequence). The CDR3 coding sequence is TGTGCCAGCAGCTCCGGGACAGGGGGCGAAAAACTGTTTTTT. It codes for CASSSGTGGEKLFF.

This chain links TRBV27 with TRBJ2-5; 7 nucleotides match TRBD1. CDR1 is MNHEY, CDR2 SMNVEV, per germline (reference sequence). V shed 5 bases and J 2 bases; nucleotides not matched to a gene: 14. This CDR3 has 17 amino acids. CDR3 bases: TGTGCCAGCAGTCCTCTCTACAGGGGCCTGGGGCAAGAGACCCAGTACTTC. This encodes CASSPLYRGLGQETQYF.

This clonotype was seen a few times. The genes are TRBV6-2 or TRBV6-3 and TRBJ2-7, with D tentatively TRBD2 (5 bases). The germline V gene encodes CDR1 MNHEY and CDR2 SVGEGT. V gave up 6 bases and J gave up 3 bases, with 15 bases separating them. CDR3 length: 14 amino acids. CDR3 sequence reads: CASRQRGMVYEQYF. CDR3 DNA sequence: TGTGCCAGCAGACAGCGAGGGATGGTCTACGAGCAGTACTTC.

This clonotype was observed many times. J is TRBJ1-5 and V is TRBV12-3 or TRBV12-4; tentatively, D is TRBD1 (5 bases). Trimming left V 7 bases short and J 4 bases short, with 11 bases between. The CDR3 totals 13 residues. CDR3 loop: CASKGYGNQPQHF. The CDR3 bases are TGTGCCAGCAAGGGGTATGGGAATCAGCCCCAGCATTTT.

This clonotype has a handful of counts. This rearrangement joins TRBV9 to TRBJ2-7; 9 bases agree with TRBD1. The CDR3 runs 14 residues. The ends lost 0 bases at V and 7 bases at J; junction bases unmatched: 5. Per germline, CDR1 SGDLS and CDR2 YYNGEE. CDR3 protein: CASSVGQGVREQYF. The DNA of the CDR3 is TGTGCCAGCAGCGTAGGACAGGGGGTACGGGAGCAGTACTTC.

The chain couples TRBV7-2 to TRBJ2-3; D might be TRBD2 (6 bases). The V end was cut by 0 bases, the J end by 2 bases, with 18 bases between. The length of the CDR3 is 18 residues. The germline gives CDR1 SGHTA, CDR2 FQGNSA. The CDR3 DNA follows: TGTGCCAGCAGCTTAGCCATCGGTGGTAGCGGTTACACAGATACGCAGTATTTT. Encoded protein: CASSLAIGGSGYTDTQYF.

This clonotype came up a few times. The chain uses TRBV6-5 and TRBJ2-1; weak D call: TRBD1 (6 bases). V lost 3 bases and J 8 bases, leaving 14 bases between the germline ends. From germline, CDR1 is MNHEY and CDR2 SVGAGI. The CDR3 loop spans 14 amino acids. The CDR3 nucleotides are TGTGCCAGCAGTTATACCCCAGGGGTGGATGAGCAGTTCTTC. This codes for CASSYTPGVDEQFF.

A few counts support this clonotype. This chain links TRBV3-1 with TRBJ2-7; TRBD2 aligns across 13 bases. CDR1 is LGHDT, CDR2 YNNKEL, per germline (reference sequence). The CDR3 length is 16 residues. V was clipped by 4 bases and J by 2 bases; unmatched bases: 5. In DNA form, the CDR3 reads TGTGCCAGCAGCCCTATGGGACTAGCGGGGACCTACGAGCAGTACTTC. This sequence encodes CASSPMGLAGTYEQYF.

The CDR3: CASSSAGLGYEQYF. The CDR3 DNA sequence: TGTGCCAGCAGTTCAGCCGGACTGGGCTACGAGCAGTACTTC. V and J are TRBV7-9 and TRBJ2-7, with D perhaps TRBD2 (5 bases). CDR3 size: 14 residues. The germline V gene has CDR1 SEHNR and CDR2 FQNEAQ (reference sequence). V lost 6 bases and J 3 bases, leaving 15 bases between the germline ends.

This CDR3 is CASSVSGGPIEQFF. The CDR3 region has the DNA TGTGCCAGCAGCGTCTCGGGAGGGCCAATTGAGCAGTTCTTC. V usage is TRBV9 and J usage is TRBJ2-1; 8 positions match TRBD2. Trimming took 2 bases from V and 9 from J; bases not matched to a gene: 7. CDR1 and CDR2 (germline): SGDLS, YYNGEE. CDR3 length: 14 amino acids. The full variable domain, with the rest looked up from reference TRBV9 and TRBJ2-1, is DSGVTQTPKHLITATGQRVTLRCSPRSGDLSVYWYQQSLDQGLQFLIQYYNGEERAKGNILERFSAQQFPDLHSELNLSSLELGDSALYFCASSVSGGPIEQFFGPGTRLTVL.

This chain links TRBV13 with TRBJ1-1; D remains ambiguous. Between the trimmed V and J ends, which lost 8 bases and 5 bases, there was a span of 15 bases. Germline V gene sequence: CDR1 PRHDT, CDR2 FYEKMQ (reference sequence). The CDR3 runs 13 residues. The CDR3 bases are TGTGCCAGCCAAGCGAAAGGTGAGACTGAAGCTTTCTTT. Residues: CASQAKGETEAFF.

The rearrangement uses TRBV6-5 and TRBJ1-5, with D perhaps TRBD1 (5 bases). The V end lost 0 bases, the J end lost 6 bases, and 12 bases lay between the germline ends. The CDR3 is made up of 15 amino acids. CDR1 is MNHEY and CDR2 is SVGAGI in the germline V gene. CDR3 residues: CASSYSGGDGQPQHF. The CDR3 bases are TGTGCCAGCAGTTACTCCGGAGGGGATGGTCAGCCCCAGCATTTT.

The chain recombines TRBV7-6 with TRBJ2-3; TRBD2 aligns across 7 bases. V shed 2 bases, J shed 1 base, and the junction held 0 bases outside the gene matches. Germline CDR1 reads SGHVS; CDR2 reads FNYEAQ. CDR3 length equals 14 residues. In nucleotides, the CDR3 is TGTGCCAGCAGCTTACGGGGGGGCACAGATACGCAGTATTTT. Its protein product is CASSLRGGTDTQYF.

DNA of the CDR3: TGTGCCAGCAGCGGAGAGGCGTACCAAGAGACCCAGTACTTC. Translation: CASSGEAYQETQYF. The chain carries TRBV3-1 and TRBJ2-5; D gene uncertain. The ends were cut back, 5 bases at V and 0 bases at J, with 10 bases in the middle. The CDR3 totals 14 residues. CDR1 and CDR2 (germline): LGHDT, YNNKEL (reference sequence).